The subject of this entry is one TCR beta chain. The antigen remains undetermined. This record comes from a study of PD-1 blockade in mismatch repair-deficient tumors. Study-wide points: Rapid post-treatment expansion, then contraction, generally preceding radiologic response, marked tumor-resident clones.

Every patient had mismatch repair deficiency by PCR or immunohistochemistry. The length of the CDR3 is 12 residues. V was trimmed by 5 bases and J by 4 bases, leaving 6 bases between them. Germline lookup yields CDR1 PRHDT and CDR2 FYEKMQ (reference sequence). The protocol was immunoSEQ multiplex PCR, while the TCRdb copy is restricted to in-frame clones and leaves out a portion. The sample yields about 60,000 clones, around 88% seen once. The clonotype originates from an adult with mismatch repair-deficient cancer. The rearrangement joins TRBV13 to TRBJ2-1, with D hard to call. Source: peripheral blood, taken 52 weeks after starting pembrolizumab. Here the CDR3 reads CASSLDYNEQFF. The CDR3 nucleotides read TGTGCCAGCAGCCTGGATTACAATGAGCAGTTCTTC.